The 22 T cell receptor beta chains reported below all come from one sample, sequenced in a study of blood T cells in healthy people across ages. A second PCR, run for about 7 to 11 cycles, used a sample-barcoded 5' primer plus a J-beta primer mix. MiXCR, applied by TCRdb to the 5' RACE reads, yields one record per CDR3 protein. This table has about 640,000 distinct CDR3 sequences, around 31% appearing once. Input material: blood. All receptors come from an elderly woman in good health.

The CDR3 sequence is CASSLSSSTSTDTQYF. CDR3 nucleotide sequence: TGTGCCAGCAGCCTTAGTAGCTCAACTAGCACAGATACGCAGTATTTT. V and J are TRBV4-2 and TRBJ2-3; D ambiguous. Germline assignment: CDR1 LGHNA and CDR2 YNFKEQ. The CDR3 totals 16 residues. Deletions cut 4 bases from V and 0 bases from J, with 14 bases between.

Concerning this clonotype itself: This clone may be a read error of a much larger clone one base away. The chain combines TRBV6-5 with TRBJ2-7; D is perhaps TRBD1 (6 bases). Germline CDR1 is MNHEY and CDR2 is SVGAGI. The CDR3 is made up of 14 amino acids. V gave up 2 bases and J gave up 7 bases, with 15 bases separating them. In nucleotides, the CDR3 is TGTGCCAGCAGTTACAACAGGGCTGGGGATGAGCAGTACTTC. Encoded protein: CASSYNRAGDEQYF.

The chain's CDR3 is CSVTIGGISYNEQFF. In DNA, the CDR3 is TGCAGCGTCACCATCGGTGGGATCTCCTACAATGAGCAGTTCTTC. The chain is built from TRBV29-1 and TRBJ2-1; the D is unclear. The V gene's germline CDR1 is SQVTM and CDR2 ANQGSEA. Trimming took off 6 bases at V and 0 bases at J, with 15 bases between the two ends. The CDR3 has 15 residues.

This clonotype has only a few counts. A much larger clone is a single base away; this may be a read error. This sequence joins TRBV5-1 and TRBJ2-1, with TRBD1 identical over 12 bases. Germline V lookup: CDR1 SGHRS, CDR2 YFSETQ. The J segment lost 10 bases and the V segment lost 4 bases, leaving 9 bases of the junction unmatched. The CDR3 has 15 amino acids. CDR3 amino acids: CASSSGTGGFREQFF. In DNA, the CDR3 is TGCGCCAGCAGCAGCGGGACAGGGGGCTTTCGCGAGCAGTTCTTC.

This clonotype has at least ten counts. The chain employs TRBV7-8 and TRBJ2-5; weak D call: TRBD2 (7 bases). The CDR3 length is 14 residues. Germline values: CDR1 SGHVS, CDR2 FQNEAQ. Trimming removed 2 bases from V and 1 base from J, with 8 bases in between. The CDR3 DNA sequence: TGTGCCAGCAGCTTACGGGGGGCCCAAGAGACCCAGTACTTC. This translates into CASSLRGAQETQYF.

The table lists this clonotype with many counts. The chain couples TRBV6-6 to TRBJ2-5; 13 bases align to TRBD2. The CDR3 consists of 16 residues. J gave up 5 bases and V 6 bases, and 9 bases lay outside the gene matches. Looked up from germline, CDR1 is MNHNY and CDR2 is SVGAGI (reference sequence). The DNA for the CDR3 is TGTGCCAGCAGACCACTAGCGGGGGGGCCATGGGAGACCCAGTACTTC. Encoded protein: CASRPLAGGPWETQYF.

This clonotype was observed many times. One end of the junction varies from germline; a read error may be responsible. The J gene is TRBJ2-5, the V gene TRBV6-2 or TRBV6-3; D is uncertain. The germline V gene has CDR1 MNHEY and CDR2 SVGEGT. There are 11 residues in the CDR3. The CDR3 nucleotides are TGCGCCAGCAGCTACGAAGAGACCCAGTACTTC. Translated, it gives CASSYEETQYF.

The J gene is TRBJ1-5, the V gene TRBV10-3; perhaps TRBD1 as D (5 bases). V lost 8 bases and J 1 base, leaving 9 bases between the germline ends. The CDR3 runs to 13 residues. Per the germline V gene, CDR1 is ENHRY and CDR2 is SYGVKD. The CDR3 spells CAISTGSNQPQHF. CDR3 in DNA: TGTGCCATCTCTACAGGAAGCAATCAGCCCCAGCATTTT.

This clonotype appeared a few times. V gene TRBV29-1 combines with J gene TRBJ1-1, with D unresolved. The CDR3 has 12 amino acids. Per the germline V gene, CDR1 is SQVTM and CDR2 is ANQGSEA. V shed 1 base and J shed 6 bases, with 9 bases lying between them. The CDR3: CSVEGPGAEAFF. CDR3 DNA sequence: TGCAGCGTTGAAGGCCCCGGAGCTGAAGCTTTCTTT.

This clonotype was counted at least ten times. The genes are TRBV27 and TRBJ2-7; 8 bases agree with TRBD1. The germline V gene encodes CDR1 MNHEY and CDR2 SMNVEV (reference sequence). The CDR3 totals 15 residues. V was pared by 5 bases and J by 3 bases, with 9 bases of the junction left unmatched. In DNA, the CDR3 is TGTGCCAGCAGTAGGACCGGGACAGGCCTCTACGAGCAGTACTTC. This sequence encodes CASSRTGTGLYEQYF.

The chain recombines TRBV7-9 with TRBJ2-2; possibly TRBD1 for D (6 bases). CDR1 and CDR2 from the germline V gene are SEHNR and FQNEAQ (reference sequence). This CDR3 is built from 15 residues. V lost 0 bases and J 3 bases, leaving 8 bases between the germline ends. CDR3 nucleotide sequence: TGTGCCAGCAGCTTAGCGGGGGCCCACACCGGGGAGCTGTTTTTT. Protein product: CASSLAGAHTGELFF. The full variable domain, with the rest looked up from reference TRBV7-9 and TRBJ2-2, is DTGVSQNPRHKITKRGQNVTFRCDPISEHNRLYWYRQTLGQGPEFLTYFQNEAQLEKSRLLSDRFSAERPKGSFSTLEIQRTEQGDSAMYLCASSLAGAHTGELFFGEGSRLTVL.

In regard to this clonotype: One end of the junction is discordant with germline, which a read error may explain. CDR3 sequence reads: CVSSPTGGGDEKFF. For the CDR3, the DNA is TGTGTCAGCAGCCCTACTGGAGGGGGGGATGAGAAGTTCTTC. The chain has TRBV7-3 and TRBJ2-1; D possibly corresponds to TRBD2 (7 bases). The V gene's germline CDR1 is SGHTA and CDR2 FQGTGA. CDR3 length: 14 residues. Combining the CDR3 with reference TRBV7-3 and TRBJ2-1 gives the whole variable domain GAGVSQTPSNKVTEKGKYVELRCDPISGHTALYWYRQSLGQGPEFLIYFQGTGAADDSGLPNDRFFAVRPEGSVSTLKIQRTERGDSAVYLCVSSPTGGGDEKFFGPGTRLTVL.

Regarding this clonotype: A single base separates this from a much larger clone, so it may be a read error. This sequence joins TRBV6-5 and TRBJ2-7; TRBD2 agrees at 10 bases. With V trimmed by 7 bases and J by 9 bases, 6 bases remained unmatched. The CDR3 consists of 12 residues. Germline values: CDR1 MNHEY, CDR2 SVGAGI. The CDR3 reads CASMEAGGVQYF. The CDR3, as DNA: TGTGCCAGCATGGAAGCGGGGGGGGTGCAGTACTTC.

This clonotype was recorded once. The CDR3 region has the DNA TGCAGTGCGAGTCTAGCGGGAGTAGGGAATGAGCAGTTCTTC. Its protein product is CSASLAGVGNEQFF. The chain joins TRBV20-1 to TRBJ2-1, with 10 bases lining up with TRBD2. CDR1 and CDR2 (germline): DFQATT, SNEGSKA (reference sequence). V trimming: 6 bases; J trimming: 7 bases; junction bases outside the gene matches: 9. CDR3 size: 14 residues.

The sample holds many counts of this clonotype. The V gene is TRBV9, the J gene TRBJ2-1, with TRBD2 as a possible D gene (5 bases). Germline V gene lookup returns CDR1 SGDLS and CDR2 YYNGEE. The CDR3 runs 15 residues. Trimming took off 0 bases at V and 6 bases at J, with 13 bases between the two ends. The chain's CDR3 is CASSVDHLASNEQFF. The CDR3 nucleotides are TGTGCCAGCAGCGTAGATCATCTAGCCAGCAATGAGCAGTTCTTC.

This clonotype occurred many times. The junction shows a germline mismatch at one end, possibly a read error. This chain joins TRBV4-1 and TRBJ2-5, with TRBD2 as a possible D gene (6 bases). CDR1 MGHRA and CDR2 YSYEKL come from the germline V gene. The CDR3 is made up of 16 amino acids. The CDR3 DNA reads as TGTGCCAGCAGCCAAGAAGGGTTGGCGGGACAAGAGACCCAGTACTTC. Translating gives CASSQEGLAGQETQYF.

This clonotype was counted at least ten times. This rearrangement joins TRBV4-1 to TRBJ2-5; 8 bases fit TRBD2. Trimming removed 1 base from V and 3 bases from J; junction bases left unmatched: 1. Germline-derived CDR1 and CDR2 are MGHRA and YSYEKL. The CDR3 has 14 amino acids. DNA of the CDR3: TGCGCCAGCAGCCAAGCAGCGGGGGAAGAGACCCAGTACTTC. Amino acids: CASSQAAGEETQYF.

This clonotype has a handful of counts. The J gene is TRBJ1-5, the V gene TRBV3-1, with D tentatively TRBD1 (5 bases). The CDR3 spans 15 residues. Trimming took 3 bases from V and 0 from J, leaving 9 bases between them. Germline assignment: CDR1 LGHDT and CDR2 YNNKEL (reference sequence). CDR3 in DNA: TGTGCCAGCAGCCAGACAGTCTATAGCAATCAGCCCCAGCATTTT. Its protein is CASSQTVYSNQPQHF.

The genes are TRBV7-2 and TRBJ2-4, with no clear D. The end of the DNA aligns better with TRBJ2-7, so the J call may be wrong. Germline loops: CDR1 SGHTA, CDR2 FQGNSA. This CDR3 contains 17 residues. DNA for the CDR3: TGTGCCAGCAGCCCCGGACCGGACCGCTACGACACCTACGAGCAGTACTTC. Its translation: CASSPGPDRYDTYEQYF.

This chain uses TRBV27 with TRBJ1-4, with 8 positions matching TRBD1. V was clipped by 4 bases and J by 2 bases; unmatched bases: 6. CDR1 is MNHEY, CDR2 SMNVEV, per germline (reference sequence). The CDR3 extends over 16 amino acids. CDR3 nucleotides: TGTGCCAGCAGTTCGGACAGGGTGGGGACTAATGAAAAACTGTTTTTT. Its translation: CASSSDRVGTNEKLFF.

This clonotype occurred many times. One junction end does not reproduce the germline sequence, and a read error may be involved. In nucleotides, the CDR3 is TGCGCCAGCAGCCTGGCCCCCTCCGACGAGCAGTACTTC. Protein sequence: CASSLAPSDEQYF. The chain combines TRBV5-1 with TRBJ2-7; D ambiguous. CDR1 is SGHRS, CDR2 YFSETQ, per germline. This CDR3 spans 13 amino acids. Full variable domain (remainder filled in from reference TRBV5-1 and TRBJ2-7): KAGVTQTPRYLIKTRGQQVTLSCSPISGHRSVSWYQQTPGQGLQFLFEYFSETQRNKGNFPGRFSGRQFSNSRSEMNVSTLELGDSALYLCASSLAPSDEQYFGPGTRLTVT.

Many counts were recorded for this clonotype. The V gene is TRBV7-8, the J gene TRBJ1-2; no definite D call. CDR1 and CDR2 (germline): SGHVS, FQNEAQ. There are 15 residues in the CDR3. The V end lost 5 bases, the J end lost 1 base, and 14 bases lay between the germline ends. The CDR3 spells CASSPQTRFNYGYTF. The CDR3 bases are TGTGCCAGCAGCCCCCAGACACGATTTAACTATGGCTACACCTTC.